These 3 T cell receptor beta chains share one sample of origin, sequenced in a study of cytomegalovirus exposure and HLA in healthy donors. PCR used 60 Vbeta primers and 13 Jbeta primers. The data were produced by immunoSEQ multiplex PCR, yet TCRdb's version contains in-frame clones alone and is incomplete. Of tens of thousands of clones in the sample, around 80% were seen once. Sequenced: PBMCs. The source is a man aged 35-49 years in good health and CMV-seronegative.

This chain uses TRBV11-2 with TRBJ1-1, with TRBD1 matching 7 bases. The germline V gene has CDR1 SGHAT and CDR2 FQNNGV. V was pared by 4 bases and J by 5 bases, with 1 base of the junction left unmatched. The CDR3 runs to 12 residues. The CDR3 loop is CASSSRGTEAFF. CDR3 nucleotides: TGTGCCAGCAGCTCCAGGGGGACTGAAGCTTTCTTT.

This sequence joins TRBV18 and TRBJ1-3, with D perhaps matching TRBD1 (5 bases). CDR3 length equals 15 residues. V lost 0 bases, J lost 2 bases, and 8 bases lay in between. CDR1 is KGHSH and CDR2 is LQKENI in the germline V gene. The CDR3 nucleotides read TGTGCCAGCTCACCACCGGGGCTAGCTGGAAACACCATATATTTT. This gives the protein CASSPPGLAGNTIYF.

The chain links TRBV9 to TRBJ2-3, with 10 bases matching TRBD1. V was pared by 4 bases and J by 2 bases, with 7 bases of the junction left unmatched. Per germline, CDR1 SGDLS and CDR2 YYNGEE. The CDR3 extends over 16 amino acids. The CDR3 region is CASSIGTGESTDTQYF. DNA of the CDR3: TGTGCCAGCAGCATAGGGACAGGGGAATCCACAGATACGCAGTATTTT.